The entry below describes one T cell receptor (beta chain). Its cognate antigen has yet to be identified. No base qualities exist here, and no much larger clone lies one base off it. This record belongs to a study of response to subunit inactivated influenza vaccine (dated by TCRdb to between 2017 and 2018). Background for the entire study: Deep quantitative T cell receptor repertoire profiling was used in the study to track responses to a trivalent subunit inactivated influenza vaccine. Broader findings and caveats from the paper: It was suggested by the authors that each seasonal influenza vaccination may recruit only a limited number of new T cells.

Germline trimming amounts to 3 bases on V and 6 bases on J, with 5 as the count of junction bases outside the gene matches. The CDR3 numbers 16 residues from cysteine through phenylalanine. CDR3 DNA is the only sequence kept; it has 48 bases, read in frame from the first base. CDR1 and CDR2 are read off the germline V gene as LGHNA and YNFKEQ. The protocol used for the library was RT-PCR. Sequenced on an Illumina HiSeq 2500. TCRdb reran the public reads through fastp at Q25 and MiXCR, keeping productive beta chains. Each entry is one CDR3 protein sequence, shown with its most common DNA and genes. The sample yields 700,000 to 900,000 distinct CDR3 sequences; around 20% were counted once. Roughly a tenth of the sample lies in the top ten.

Source: PBMCs from blood, taken 5 to 6 days after vaccination. The receptor's source is a man aged 45-60 years who received an inactivated influenza vaccine. Donor details come from another sample of the same person, matched by shared clones. The rearrangement joined TRBV4-2 to TRBJ2-1, with 13 central nucleotides matching TRBD2. The DNA sequence is as follows: TGTGCCAGCAGCCAGTGGGGGACTAGCGGGACCAATGAGCAGTTCTTC. Its translation is CASSQWGTSGTNEQFF.